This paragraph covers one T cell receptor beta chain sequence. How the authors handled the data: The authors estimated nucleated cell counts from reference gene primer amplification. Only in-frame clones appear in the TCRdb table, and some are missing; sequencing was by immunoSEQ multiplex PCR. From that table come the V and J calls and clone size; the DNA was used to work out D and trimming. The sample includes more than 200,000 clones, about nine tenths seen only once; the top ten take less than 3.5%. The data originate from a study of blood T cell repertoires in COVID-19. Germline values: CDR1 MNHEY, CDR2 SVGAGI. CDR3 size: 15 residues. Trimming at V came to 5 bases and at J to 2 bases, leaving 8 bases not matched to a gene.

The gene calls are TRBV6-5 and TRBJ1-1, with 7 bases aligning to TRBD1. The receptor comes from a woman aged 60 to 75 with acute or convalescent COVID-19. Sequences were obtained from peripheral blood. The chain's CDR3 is CASSIRQGLNTEAFF. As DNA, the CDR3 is TGTGCCAGCAGTATCCGACAGGGCCTAAACACTGAAGCTTTCTTT.